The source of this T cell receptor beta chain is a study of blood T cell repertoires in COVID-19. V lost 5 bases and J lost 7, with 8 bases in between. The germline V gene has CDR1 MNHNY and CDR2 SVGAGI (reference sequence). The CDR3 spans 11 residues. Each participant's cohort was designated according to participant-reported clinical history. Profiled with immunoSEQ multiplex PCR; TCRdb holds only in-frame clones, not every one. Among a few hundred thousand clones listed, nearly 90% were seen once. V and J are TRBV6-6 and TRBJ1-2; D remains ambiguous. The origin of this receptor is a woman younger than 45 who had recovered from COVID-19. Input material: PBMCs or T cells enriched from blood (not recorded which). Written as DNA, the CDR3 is TGTGCCAGCAGTCAACAGAGTGGCTACACCTTC. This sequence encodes CASSQQSGYTF.